This T cell receptor beta chain came from a study of cytomegalovirus exposure and HLA in healthy donors (dated by TCRdb to about 2017). A note on the overall study: According to an earlier analysis of 550 to 750 of the donors, about 170 million T cells yielded roughly 110 million unique TCR beta sequences and more than 250 Gb of sequence data. Approximately 300 gigabases of sequencing data and 70 million to 100 million unique TCR sequences were included in an early release covering around 600 HLA-typed donors. Of the 300 to 500 genotyped donors, less than 85% were placed in the genetic ancestry cluster associated with self-reported Caucasian donors. The study aimed to test whether cataloging public T cell receptors could reveal signatures of past pathogen exposure. The T cell repertoires of about 700 subjects were profiled by immunosequencing and related to cytomegalovirus serostatus. A separate validation cohort of 100 to 150 different subjects was used in addition to the roughly 670-subject first cohort. To predict cytomegalovirus infection status, the study combined high-throughput TCR immunosequencing, statistical association of individual TCRs with disease status, and machine learning. A later analysis re-analyzed previously published TCR beta repertoires from 650 to 800 donors and added high-resolution HLA genotyping to study TCR occurrence patterns. In the later analysis, no new phenotypic data were used to find candidate immune exposures; instead, reliance was placed on TCR beta sequences and their occurrence across donors. In an earlier analysis of about 590 of the donors, high-throughput TCR beta sequencing was used to judge whether each TCR beta V gene segment behaved as functional or pseudogenic. Donor age, sex, ethnicity and CMV serostatus were collected together with the repertoire data. Genome-wide SNP genotypes for about 55% of the roughly 670 donors were used in a later genetic analysis, which treated that subset as a discovery cohort. Every discovery cohort repertoire had been produced on one sequencing platform. Class I and class II HLA loci were covered by the typing at four-digit resolution. Typing coverage differed by locus: A, B, C, DRB1 and DQB1 were typed in roughly 629-630 donors, DQA1 in 500 to 550, DPA1 in 606, and DPB1 in approximately 450. About five DR-DQ haplotypes were handled as single units for association and clustering because linkage in the cohort was strong. Among 398 genotyped donors of the cohort, an average of roughly 230,000 unique TCR beta nucleotide sequences was sequenced per donor, of which about 20% were non-productive.

What the study reported, not specific to this receptor: Because counts were too low, seventeen rarely observed V segments, including chromosome 9 orphons, were left out of the earlier analysis of 500 to 750 of the donors. Compared with equally common non-associated chains, HLA-associated TCR beta chains in a later analysis were more clonally expanded and had lower generation probabilities. The study gave a list of around 170 TCR beta chains associated with cytomegalovirus. A cluster of highly shared sequence variants was judged likely to represent a technical artifact of the sequencing pipeline. Linkage disequilibrium might explain the correlated functional status among segregating V segments, but an unknown experimental factor could not be excluded. A later genetic analysis reported fewer N-insertions in productive TCRs among donors in an Asian-associated ancestry cluster than the roughly 700-donor mean. Immune exposure information for the cohort was limited to CMV serostatus. A later genetic analysis associated a missense DCLRE1C variant with V-gene and J-gene trimming of TCR beta chains, and an independent cohort replicated the association. An earlier analysis of 587 of the donors showed that most TCR beta V segments appeared in productive rearrangements either about 87% or about 30% of the time, which broadly matched IMGT annotations. Most TCR sequences were seen in very few donors, while some public TCRs were found in many individuals. In this cohort, only TCR beta chains were sequenced, and detectable features were limited by the absence of alpha or paired-chain data. According to a later analysis, TCR association rates differed among HLA loci, with DRB1 alleles showing the most associated TCRs and HLA-C alleles showing the fewest. Cytomegalovirus status was reported to be diagnosed by the classifier with high specificity and sensitivity in both the original and validation cohorts. It was suggested by the authors that the approach could potentially be generalized to other disease states and immunological phenotypes. Because HLA typing was unavailable for some donors at each locus, only the typed subset was used in association tests. A further reported finding was that TCR beta sequences accurately predicted the HLA-A and HLA-B alleles for most subjects in the first cohort. In a later analysis, about 17,000 TCR beta sequences were associated with specific HLA alleles at a false discovery rate of 0.05. Sequencing depth was assumed to be roughly uniform across donors in the presence/absence analyses, though that assumption may not hold. A few of the identified cytomegalovirus-associated TCR beta chains were confirmed in vitro to be specific for cytomegalovirus antigens. Strong co-occurrence of HLA alleles, especially DR and DQ, made assigning TCR associations to individual alleles difficult. According to a later analysis, most CMV-associated TCR beta chains appeared to be HLA-restricted, and the HLA associations seemed to be driven largely by CMV exposure. According to a later analysis, parvovirus B19, influenza, CMV and Epstein-Barr virus appeared linked to several top co-occurrence clusters. Because the 87-base-pair reads could not distinguish some IMGT-functional V segments, including TRBV6-2 and TRBV6-3, those segments were excluded.

Receptor amplification or capture employed the immunoSEQ multiplex PCR assay. For the multiplex PCR, a mixture combining 60 forward primers for TCR Vbeta segments and 13 reverse primers for TCR Jbeta segments was used. Amplification of the CDR3 region of rearranged TCR beta genes was performed with a multiplex PCR assay on genomic DNA. Amplified TCR beta libraries were sequenced as 87-base-pair reads on the Illumina HiSeq System. The paper's processing steps were these. A later analysis tallied 75 million to 95 million unique TCR beta chains across the 666 repertoires, and about 10 million of those chains were shared by two or more donors. A nearest-neighbor algorithm error-corrected the raw reads and collapsed the reads into unique sequences, merging closely related sequences to remove PCR and sequencing errors. V, D and J gene segments were assigned by aligning CDR3 sequences to IMGT reference sequences. For a sequence to be retained, at least a six-nucleotide match to both a V gene segment and a J gene segment was required. Rearrangements were called productive when the CDR3 lacked stop codons and stayed in frame with V and J; all others were non-productive. Following IMGT convention, CDR3 was defined as the stretch from the second conserved V-encoded cysteine up to the conserved J-encoded phenylalanine. Sequences without an unambiguous match to a single V gene segment were excluded from the earlier analysis of about 640 of the donors. An earlier analysis of 587 of the donors called V segments functional above 56.7% productive rearrangements and segregating when the between-donor standard deviation exceeded 5%. To diagnose cytomegalovirus status from the catalog of TCR beta chain sequences, a statistical classification framework was built. In a later analysis, V and J genes were assigned by comparing TCR nucleotide sequences against IMGT/GENE-DB human TR gene sequences. A later analysis assigned CDR3 sequences and most-parsimonious VDJ recombination scenarios with the TCRdist pipeline. A later analysis defined each TCR beta chain by its CDR3 amino acid sequence plus V-gene family, and excluded reads lacking a unique V-gene family. A later analysis removed over 500 highly shared, low-generation-probability nucleotide sequences to deal with suspected cross-contamination and a sequencing artifact. In a later analysis, a clonal expansion index for each public chain was calculated from normalized within-repertoire ranks of inferred template counts. In a later analysis, generation probabilities were computed using a VDJ recombination model fitted to out-of-frame rearrangements, and the results were checked against IGoR. In a later analysis, hypergeometric tests were used to score TCR-TCR, TCR-HLA and TCR-CMV co-occurrence, with a repertoire-size bias correction applied to TCR pairs. False discovery rates were estimated in a later analysis by permuting HLA or CMV assignments 20 times. In a later analysis, co-occurring TCRs were grouped using DBSCAN, with TCRdist sequence similarity added in when clustering inside HLA-allele-positive subsets. Co-occurrence clustering excluded repertoires with fewer than 30,000 or more than 120,000 public chains, plus five with anomalous nucleotide sharing. Sourced from immuneACCESS, this table was stored by TCRdb with only in-frame sequences that have V and J called. A share of the clones is absent; for the studies checked, an unresolved V gene accounts for under half, and the remainder has no known explanation. V and J calls and clone size come straight from that table; D and trimming were deduced from the DNA. Across this sample there are over 150,000 clones, with around 79% seen only once. The leading ten clones occupy roughly 7.1% of the sample.

The CDR3 runs 13 amino acids, cysteine and phenylalanine included. The kept DNA is CDR3 alone, 39 bases in frame from the first base. For CDR1 and CDR2, the germline V gene lists SQVTM and ANQGSEA. At the junction V is shortened by 4 bases and J by 1 base, with 10 bases in between. A note on this clone: It lacks a known antigen. Qualities for individual bases were not recorded, and no much larger clone is one base off.

In total, fewer than 750 healthy bone marrow donors made up the cohort. Cohort members were all nominally healthy when sampled, although unrecorded immune exposures were likely present. The donor was CMV seropositive and was included in the group of 250 to 350 seropositive cohort members. A peripheral blood sample was collected from each donor, and TCR beta sequencing was performed on peripheral blood mononuclear cells. Genomic DNA extraction from the blood cell samples was performed with the Qiagen DNeasy Blood Extraction Kit. The TCR was taken from a man aged 25 to 40 in good health and CMV-seropositive. The chain is encoded by TRBV29-1 joined to TRBJ1-1, with no confident D gene call. The specimen sequenced was PBMCs. The DNA reads as follows: TGCAGCGTTGGGCGGGTGGGGAACACTGAAGCTTTCTTT. The translation is CSVGRVGNTEAFF.